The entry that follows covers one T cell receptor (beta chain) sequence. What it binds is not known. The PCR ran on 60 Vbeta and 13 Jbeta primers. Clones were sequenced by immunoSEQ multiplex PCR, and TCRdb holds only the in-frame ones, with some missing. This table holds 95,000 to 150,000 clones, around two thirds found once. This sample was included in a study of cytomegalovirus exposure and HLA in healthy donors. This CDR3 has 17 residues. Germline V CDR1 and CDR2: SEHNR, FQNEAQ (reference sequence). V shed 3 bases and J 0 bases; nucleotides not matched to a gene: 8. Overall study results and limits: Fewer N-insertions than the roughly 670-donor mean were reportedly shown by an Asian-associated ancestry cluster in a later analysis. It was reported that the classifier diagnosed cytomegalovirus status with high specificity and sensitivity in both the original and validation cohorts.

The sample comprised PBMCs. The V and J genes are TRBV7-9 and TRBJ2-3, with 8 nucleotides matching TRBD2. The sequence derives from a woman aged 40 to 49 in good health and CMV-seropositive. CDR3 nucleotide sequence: TGTGCCAGCAGCTTGCTGACTAGCGCGGATAGCACAGATACGCAGTATTTT. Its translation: CASSLLTSADSTDTQYF.